This T cell receptor (beta chain) came from a study of blood T cell repertoires in COVID-19. Study details: There were acute and convalescent COVID-19 samples, and they came from the United States, Italy and Spain. The analysed material was cDNA or gDNA that came from T cells, B-cell-depleted T cells, or PBMCs.

Concerning this clone itself: This same CDR3 is encoded by further DNA sequences in the sample.

V shed 4 bases and J 3 bases; nucleotides not matched to a gene: 3. CDR3 length equals 13 residues. From germline, CDR1 is SGHRS and CDR2 YFSETQ. Source study methods: For nucleated cells, counts were estimated from reference gene primer amplification. Some clones are missing from TCRdb's copy, which holds only in-frame ones; the method was immunoSEQ multiplex PCR. From that table come the V and J calls and clone size; the DNA was used to work out D and trimming. The sample comprises some 200,000 clones, roughly 80% of which are singletons, and under 3% rests with the top ten. The rearrangement joins TRBV5-1 to TRBJ1-2; 7 bases line up with TRBD1. This TCR derives from a human donor with acute or convalescent COVID-19. The donor label of this sample is uncertain. Sequenced: peripheral blood. CDR3 in amino acids: CASSPTGDYGYTF. CDR3 coding DNA: TGCGCCAGCAGCCCAACAGGGGACTATGGCTACACCTTC.